A single sample gave rise to the 19 T cell receptor beta chains below, sequenced in a study of chemoradiotherapy in HPV16-positive cancers. Method: immunoSEQ multiplex PCR; TCRdb's copy keeps in-frame clones and lacks some. The sample has approximately 6,600 clones; 81% are singletons. Sample: tumor tissue, taken from a patient who underwent chemoradiotherapy. Receptors were obtained from a human donor with HPV-associated anogenital cancer.

V and J are TRBV6-5 and TRBJ1-1; no clear D. CDR3 length: 15 amino acids. V shed 0 bases and J shed 10 bases, with 18 bases lying between them. Per germline, CDR1 MNHEY and CDR2 SVGAGI. CDR3: CASSYSWDSVNRAFF. The CDR3 DNA follows: TGTGCCAGCAGTTACTCGTGGGATTCGGTTAACCGAGCTTTCTTT.

The genes are TRBV7-9 and TRBJ2-4, with D unresolved. CDR1 SEHNR and CDR2 FQNEAQ come from the germline V gene (reference sequence). Trimming took 5 bases from V and 8 from J, leaving 10 bases between them. This CDR3 comprises 12 residues. CDR3 sequence reads: CASSPPAHIQYF. The DNA for the CDR3 is TGTGCCAGCAGCCCCCCGGCTCACATTCAGTACTTC.

The chain is built from TRBV4-3 and TRBJ2-1, with 7 bases lining up with TRBD2. This CDR3 has 12 residues. Per germline, CDR1 LGHNA and CDR2 YSLEER. Trimming removed 7 bases from V and 3 bases from J; junction bases left unmatched: 0. The CDR3 bases are TGCGCCAGCACGGGGGGCTACAATGAGCAGTTCTTC. It codes for CASTGGYNEQFF.

The chain couples TRBV5-1 to TRBJ2-1; 9 bases map to TRBD2. The CDR3 has 15 residues. The V gene's germline CDR1 is SGHRS and CDR2 YFSETQ. Trimming took 0 bases from V and 8 from J; bases not matched to a gene: 6. CDR3 DNA: TGCGCCAGCAGCTTGGAGGCGACTAGCGGCCATGAGCAGTTCTTC. This sequence encodes CASSLEATSGHEQFF. Combining the CDR3 with reference TRBV5-1 and TRBJ2-1 gives the whole variable domain KAGVTQTPRYLIKTRGQQVTLSCSPISGHRSVSWYQQTPGQGLQFLFEYFSETQRNKGNFPGRFSGRQFSNSRSEMNVSTLELGDSALYLCASSLEATSGHEQFFGPGTRLTVL.

The chain is built from TRBV19 and TRBJ1-1; weak D call: TRBD1 (6 bases). CDR3 length equals 14 residues. Trimming took off 5 bases at V and 2 bases at J, with 12 bases between the two ends. Germline V lookup: CDR1 LNHDA, CDR2 SQIVND (reference sequence). The CDR3 DNA reads as TGTGCCAGTAGTCAGGGACATACTAACACTGAAGCTTTCTTT. Its translation is CASSQGHTNTEAFF.

The chain couples TRBV12-1 to TRBJ2-7; the D call TRBD2 from the table was never checked on the DNA. TRBV12-1 is deemed a pseudogene. The CDR3 has 12 amino acids. The CDR3 DNA follows: TGTGCCAGCAGCCTTAGCCCGGACGAGCAGTACTTC. Its protein product is CASSLSPDEQYF.

The chain couples TRBV18 to TRBJ2-1, with 14 bases aligning to TRBD2. The germline V gene has CDR1 KGHSH and CDR2 LQKENI. The CDR3 has 20 residues. After removal of 3 bases from V and 1 base from J, the junction contained 11 bases not matched to a gene. The CDR3 DNA reads as TGTGCCAGCTCACCTGTCCGCGGGACTAGCGGGAGTCGGTCCTACAATGAGCAGTTCTTC. This sequence encodes CASSPVRGTSGSRSYNEQFF.

The gene calls are TRBV11-2 and TRBJ2-7, with a tentative D call TRBD2 (7 bases). Trimming took 5 bases from V and 6 from J, leaving 20 bases between them. The CDR3 runs 15 residues. The germline V gene has CDR1 SGHAT and CDR2 FQNNGV. The CDR3 loop reads CASSTGGGAVSEQYF. CDR3 DNA sequence: TGTGCCAGCAGCACGGGGGGCGGGGCCGTCAGCGAGCAGTACTTC. Full variable domain (missing parts from reference TRBV11-2 and TRBJ2-7): EAGVAQSPRYKIIEKRQSVAFWCNPISGHATLYWYQQILGQGPKLLIQFQNNGVVDDSQLPKDRFSAERLKGVDSTLKIQPAKLEDSAVYLCASSTGGGAVSEQYFGPGTRLTVT.

This clone was seen only once. This chain joins TRBV19 and TRBJ2-7; no firm D call. Germline assignment: CDR1 LNHDA and CDR2 SQIVND (reference sequence). The CDR3 is 14 amino acids. V was pared by 3 bases and J by 3 bases, with 12 bases between. For the CDR3, the DNA is TGTGCCAGTAGTATCAGCGATTCATTCTACGAGCAGTACTTC. Its translation: CASSISDSFYEQYF.

Only one count was recorded for this clone. The J gene is TRBJ1-6, the V gene TRBV18; the match to TRBD1 covers 7 bases. The CDR3 runs to 14 residues. Trimming took 3 bases from V and 6 from J; bases not matched to a gene: 2. Germline CDR1 and CDR2: KGHSH and LQKENI. CDR3 residues: CASSPGQTNSPLHF. DNA of the CDR3: TGTGCCAGCTCACCGGGACAGACTAATTCACCCCTCCACTTT.

V is TRBV6-4 and J is TRBJ2-1, with D perhaps TRBD2 (5 bases). V was cut by 4 bases and J by 9 bases, with 13 bases left in between. There are 13 residues in the CDR3. Looked up from germline, CDR1 is MRHNA and CDR2 is SNTAGT. The CDR3 nucleotides read TGTGCCAGCAGTGCACTAGATAAGGGTGAGCAGTTCTTC. It encodes CASSALDKGEQFF.

V gene TRBV7-9 combines with J gene TRBJ2-1, with D hard to call. The germline V gene has CDR1 SEHNR and CDR2 FQNEAQ (reference sequence). The germline V and J ends were trimmed by 1 base and 7 bases, with 8 bases remaining between them. The CDR3 is 13 residues long. The CDR3 protein is CASSLGRSNEQFF. As DNA, the CDR3 is TGTGCCAGCAGCTTAGGGCGCTCGAATGAGCAGTTCTTC. Variable domain in full (rest from reference TRBV7-9 and TRBJ2-1): DTGVSQNPRHKITKRGQNVTFRCDPISEHNRLYWYRQTLGQGPEFLTYFQNEAQLEKSRLLSDRFSAERPKGSFSTLEIQRTEQGDSAMYLCASSLGRSNEQFFGPGTRLTVL.

This chain joins TRBV6-1 and TRBJ2-5; 12 nucleotides agree with TRBD2. Trimming at V came to 2 bases and at J to 2 bases, leaving 0 bases not matched to a gene. The CDR3 sequence is 15 residues long. Germline V gene lookup returns CDR1 MNHNS and CDR2 SASEGT. The chain's CDR3 is CASSELAGGQETQYF. CDR3 coding DNA: TGTGCCAGCAGTGAACTAGCGGGAGGGCAAGAGACCCAGTACTTC.

The count of this clone is one. The chain links TRBV10-2 to TRBJ2-7, with D uncertain. V gave up 3 bases and J gave up 7 bases, with 7 bases separating them. Germline CDR1 reads WSHSY; CDR2 reads SAAADI. The CDR3 is made up of 11 amino acids. The CDR3 sequence: CASSDIREQYF. For the CDR3, the DNA is TGCGCCAGCAGTGATATCCGGGAGCAGTACTTC.

V and J are TRBV14 and TRBJ2-3, with 12 bases aligning to TRBD2. After removal of 4 bases from V and 6 bases from J, the junction contained 8 bases not matched to a gene. Germline V lookup: CDR1 SGHDN, CDR2 FVKESK. This CDR3 has 16 amino acids. The CDR3 DNA sequence: TGTGCCAGCAGCCGACTAGCGGGGGTGCTCGCGGATACGCAGTATTTT. It specifies CASSRLAGVLADTQYF.

This chain links TRBV28 with TRBJ2-7; D is tentatively TRBD1 or TRBD2 (5 bases each). Trimming cost V 5 bases and J 7 bases, with 15 bases left between them. The CDR3 is 13 residues long. Germline assignment: CDR1 MDHEN and CDR2 SYDVKM. Here the CDR3 DNA reads TGTGCCAGCAGTGTTCCCGGGACGCAAGAGCAGTACTTC. It yields the protein CASSVPGTQEQYF.

The chain couples TRBV2 to TRBJ1-4; D possibly corresponds to TRBD1 (6 bases). CDR3 size: 15 residues. Trimming shortened V by 2 bases and J by 7 bases, and 14 bases separated the two germline ends. From germline, CDR1 is SNHLY and CDR2 FYNNEI. In DNA, the CDR3 is TGTGCCAGCAGTGAATCGGGACAACCGGTTGAAAAACTGTTTTTT. The encoded protein is CASSESGQPVEKLFF.

This clone was seen once. The chain joins TRBV2 to TRBJ1-4; perhaps TRBD1 as D (5 bases). The CDR3 is 13 residues long. Trimming removed 7 bases from V and 5 bases from J, with 11 bases in between. CDR1 and CDR2 (germline): SNHLY, FYNNEI. CDR3 region: CASNGGVNEKLFF. CDR3 DNA: TGTGCCAGCAATGGGGGAGTAAATGAAAAACTGTTTTTT.

This clone was counted only a few times. The J gene is TRBJ1-1, the V gene TRBV10-1, with D unclear. The germline V gene has CDR1 WNHNN and CDR2 SYGVQD (reference sequence). The V and J ends lost 5 bases and 5 bases respectively, with 21 bases between them. The CDR3 covers 16 residues. The CDR3 nucleotides are TGCGCCAGCAGTCCGTCGGGTTCGGGCTTACGAACTGAAGCTTTCTTT. Protein: CASSPSGSGLRTEAFF.